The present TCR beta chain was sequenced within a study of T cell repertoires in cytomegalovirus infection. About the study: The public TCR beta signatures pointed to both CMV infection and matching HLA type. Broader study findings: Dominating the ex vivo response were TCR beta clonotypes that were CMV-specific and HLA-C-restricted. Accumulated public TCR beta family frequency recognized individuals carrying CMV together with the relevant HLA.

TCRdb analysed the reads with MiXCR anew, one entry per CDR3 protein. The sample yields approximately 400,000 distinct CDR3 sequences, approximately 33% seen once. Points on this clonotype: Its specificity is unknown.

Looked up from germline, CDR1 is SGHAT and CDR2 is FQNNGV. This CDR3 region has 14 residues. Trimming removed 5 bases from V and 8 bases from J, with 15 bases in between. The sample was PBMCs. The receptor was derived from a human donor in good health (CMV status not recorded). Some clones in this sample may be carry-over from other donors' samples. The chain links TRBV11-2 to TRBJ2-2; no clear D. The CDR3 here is CASSPRPVSGELFF. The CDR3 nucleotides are TGTGCCAGCAGCCCTCGACCTGTCTCAGGGGAGCTGTTTTTT. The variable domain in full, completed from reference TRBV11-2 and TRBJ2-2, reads EAGVAQSPRYKIIEKRQSVAFWCNPISGHATLYWYQQILGQGPKLLIQFQNNGVVDDSQLPKDRFSAERLKGVDSTLKIQPAKLEDSAVYLCASSPRPVSGELFFGEGSRLTVL.